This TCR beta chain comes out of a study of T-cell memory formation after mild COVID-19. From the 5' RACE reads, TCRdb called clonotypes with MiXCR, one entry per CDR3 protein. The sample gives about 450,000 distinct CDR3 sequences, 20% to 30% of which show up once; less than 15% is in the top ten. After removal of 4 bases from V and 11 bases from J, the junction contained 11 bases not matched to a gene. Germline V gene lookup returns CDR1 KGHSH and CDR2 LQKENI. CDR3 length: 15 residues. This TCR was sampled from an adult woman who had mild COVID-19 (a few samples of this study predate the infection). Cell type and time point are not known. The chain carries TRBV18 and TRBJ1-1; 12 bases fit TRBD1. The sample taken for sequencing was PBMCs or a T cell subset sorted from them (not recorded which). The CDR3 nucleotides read TGTGCCAGCTCACAGCCGGGACAGGGGGCTTTTGGGGCTTTCTTT. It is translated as CASSQPGQGAFGAFF.